Below, 8 T cell receptor beta chains from the same sample are listed, as sequenced in a study of T-cell reconstitution after alpha-beta-depleted transplantation in children. Preparation of the TCRbeta library used unique molecular identifiers. TCRdb reprocessed the PCR reads with MiXCR, giving one entry per CDR3 protein. The sample has a few hundred thousand distinct CDR3 sequences, about a tenth seen once; the top ten hold less than 2.5%. The sequences come from PBMCs from the stem cell graft donor, collected from the stem cell graft. The receptors originated from a human donor who donated a stem cell graft to a child with acute lymphoblastic leukemia.

The chain recombines TRBV12-3 or TRBV12-4 with TRBJ2-1; D may be TRBD2 (5 bases). The CDR3 spans 13 residues. V was shortened by 2 bases and J by 5 bases, with 7 bases between the two germline ends. CDR3 nucleotide sequence: TGTGCCAGCAGTTTATTTAGCGACAATGAGCAGTTCTTC. Amino acids: CASSLFSDNEQFF.

This clonotype occurred a few times. The V and J genes are TRBV4-1 and TRBJ1-4; D unresolved. This CDR3 region has 12 residues. Trimming removed 1 base at V and 8 bases at J, with 5 bases between. Germline assignment: CDR1 MGHRA and CDR2 YSYEKL. CDR3 loop: CASSQAYEKLFF. CDR3 DNA sequence: TGCGCCAGCAGCCAAGCCTACGAAAAACTGTTTTTT.

In DNA, the CDR3 is TGTGCCAGTGTTAGCGGCTACGAGCAGTACTTC. It translates to CASVSGYEQYF. The gene calls are TRBV6-5 and TRBJ2-7; D may be TRBD2 (6 bases). Trimming cost V 9 bases and J 3 bases, with 9 bases left between them. This CDR3 is 11 amino acids long. Germline CDR1 is MNHEY and CDR2 is SVGAGI.

This clonotype was observed a few times. The genes are TRBV7-6 and TRBJ2-1; 10 positions agree with TRBD2. This CDR3 is 20 amino acids long. The V and J ends lost 1 base and 6 bases, in that order; junction bases with no gene match: 18. The V gene's germline CDR1 is SGHVS and CDR2 FNYEAQ. In DNA form, the CDR3 reads TGTGCCAGCAGCTTAGTTATGCCCGGAAATATACTAGCGGGAATCAATGAGCAGTTCTTC. Translated: CASSLVMPGNILAGINEQFF.

This sequence joins TRBV24-1 and TRBJ2-1; 7 nucleotides agree with TRBD2. The CDR3 sequence is 15 residues long. Germline-derived CDR1 and CDR2 are KGHDR and SFDVKD. V was clipped by 5 bases and J by 7 bases; unmatched bases: 10. The CDR3: CATSGGIAGLNEQFF. In DNA, the CDR3 is TGTGCCACCAGTGGGGGGATAGCGGGTCTTAATGAGCAGTTCTTC.

This clonotype has ten or more counts. This chain connects TRBV7-8 to TRBJ2-7; D possibly matches TRBD1 or TRBD2 (5 bases each). V was shortened by 7 bases and J by 0 bases, with 16 bases between the two germline ends. The germline CDR1 and CDR2 sequences are SGHVS and FQNEAQ. The CDR3 loop spans 15 amino acids. The CDR3 nucleotides are TGTGCCAGCATCCCCGGGGCAGAGAGCTCCTACGAGCAGTACTTC. Amino acids: CASIPGAESSYEQYF. Based on the CDR3 plus reference TRBV7-8 and TRBJ2-7, the full variable domain is GAGVSQSPRYKVAKRGQDVALRCDPISGHVSLFWYQQALGQGPEFLTYFQNEAQLDKSGLPSDRFFAERPEGSVSTLKIQRTQQEDSAVYLCASIPGAESSYEQYFGPGTRLTVT.

In this sample, this clonotype turned up many times. The CDR3 loop is CASSPRDSPYEQYF. The CDR3, as DNA: TGTGCCAGCAGTCCCCGGGACAGCCCCTACGAGCAGTACTTC. J is TRBJ2-7 and V is TRBV28, with 7 bases lining up with TRBD1. Losses at the gene ends were 5 bases for V and 2 bases for J; bases not matched to a gene: 6. The CDR3 totals 14 residues. Germline CDR1 and CDR2: MDHEN and SYDVKM.

This clonotype was seen ten or more times. The V call is TRBV5-1, the J call TRBJ2-7, with D unclear. Per the germline V gene, CDR1 is SGHRS and CDR2 is YFSETQ. The CDR3 has 13 residues. Trimming stripped 3 bases from V and 0 bases from J, with 7 bases between. CDR3 coding DNA: TGCGCCAGCAGCTCCCCCAGCTCCTACGAGCAGTACTTC. Translated, it gives CASSSPSSYEQYF. Looking up the rest from reference TRBV5-1 and TRBJ2-7 gives the full variable domain: KAGVTQTPRYLIKTRGQQVTLSCSPISGHRSVSWYQQTPGQGLQFLFEYFSETQRNKGNFPGRFSGRQFSNSRSEMNVSTLELGDSALYLCASSSPSSYEQYFGPGTRLTVT.